The 19 T cell receptor beta chains presented below share a single source sample, sequenced in a study of CD8 T cells in ankylosing spondylitis. Using its own MiXCR run on the 5' RACE reads, TCRdb lists one record per CDR3 protein. Among fewer than 550,000 distinct CDR3 sequences, approximately 5% were seen once, and the ten largest hold 3% to 4.5%. Whole-study results and caveats: A TCR beta motif of under ten highly homologous variants seemed to mark ankylosing spondylitis blood.

Antigens for these TCRs are unknown. Specimen: blood, either unsorted or a sorted T cell fraction (not recorded which). The receptors here all came from a male donor with ankylosing spondylitis.

This clonotype was picked up many times. V gene TRBV13 combines with J gene TRBJ2-5, with 7 bases aligning to TRBD2. There are 16 residues in the CDR3. The germline V gene has CDR1 PRHDT and CDR2 FYEKMQ (reference sequence). J was trimmed by 2 bases and V by 5 bases; bases with no gene match: 11. The CDR3 loop reads CASSPYVGGGQETQYF. The CDR3, as DNA: TGTGCCAGCAGCCCCTACGTTGGGGGGGGGCAAGAGACCCAGTACTTC.

Written as DNA, the CDR3 is TGCGCCAGCAGCTTGGTTGCGGTGTTGGGCTACGAGCAGTACTTC. Translated, it gives CASSLVAVLGYEQYF. The chain couples TRBV5-1 to TRBJ2-7, with D unresolved. CDR3 length: 15 residues. Germline values: CDR1 SGHRS, CDR2 YFSETQ. Trimming cost V 0 bases and J 3 bases, with 13 bases left between them.

The table lists this clonotype with many counts. V and J are TRBV6-2 or TRBV6-3 and TRBJ1-4; a possible D gene is TRBD1 (5 bases). The V gene lost 0 bases and the J gene lost 7 bases, with 12 bases spanning the gap. Germline assignment: CDR1 MNHEY and CDR2 SVGEGT. The CDR3 totals 15 residues. The CDR3 DNA is TGTGCCAGCAGTTACTCGGGAACAGGACTTGAAAAACTGTTTTTT. Protein product: CASSYSGTGLEKLFF.

The chain combines TRBV4-3 with TRBJ2-1; 9 positions match TRBD2. Germline trimming cut 2 bases from V and 8 bases from J; bases unmatched to any gene: 13. Germline-derived CDR1 and CDR2 are LGHNA and YSLEER. CDR3 length: 17 residues. Written as DNA, the CDR3 is TGCGCCAGCAGCCAACAAGTCTTTCTAGCGGGATCATATGAGCAGTTCTTC. Translated: CASSQQVFLAGSYEQFF.

This clonotype was recorded many times. This chain connects TRBV5-1 to TRBJ1-6; D gene unclear. Between the trimmed V and J ends, which lost 4 bases and 0 bases, there was a span of 14 bases. This CDR3 region has 17 residues. The germline V gene encodes CDR1 SGHRS and CDR2 YFSETQ. Here the CDR3 reads CASSRRGDFSYNSPLHF. The CDR3 nucleotides are TGCGCCAGCAGCAGAAGAGGTGATTTCTCCTATAATTCACCCCTCCACTTT.

This clonotype was observed at least ten times. The rearrangement joins TRBV5-1 to TRBJ2-7; TRBD1 or TRBD2 may be the D gene (5 bases each). The V end lost 5 bases, the J end lost 4 bases, and 22 bases lay between the germline ends. The CDR3 runs 16 residues. From germline, CDR1 is SGHRS and CDR2 YFSETQ. Here the CDR3 reads CASSPSTSRGKYEQYF. The CDR3 DNA is TGCGCCAGCAGTCCATCCACTTCGAGGGGCAAGTACGAGCAGTACTTC.

CDR3 residues: CASSYRDLYNEQFF. CDR3 nucleotides: TGTGCCAGCAGTTACCGAGACTTGTACAATGAGCAGTTCTTC. The chain is built from TRBV6-5 and TRBJ2-1, with D unresolved. V was cut by 2 bases and J by 4 bases, with 9 bases left in between. CDR3 size: 14 residues. Germline assignment: CDR1 MNHEY and CDR2 SVGAGI.

V and J are TRBV28 and TRBJ1-2; D perhaps matches TRBD1 (6 bases). Germline lookup yields CDR1 MDHEN and CDR2 SYDVKM. CDR3 length equals 14 residues. Trimming cost V 8 bases and J 4 bases, with 17 bases left between them. CDR3 in DNA: TGTGCCAGCTCTATGGGGGCCCATAGCTATGGCTACACCTTC. This sequence encodes CASSMGAHSYGYTF.

This rearrangement joins TRBV28 to TRBJ2-3, with 7 bases that match TRBD1. The ends lost 3 bases at V and 0 bases at J; junction bases unmatched: 3. Germline-derived CDR1 and CDR2 are MDHEN and SYDVKM. This CDR3 spans 15 amino acids. CDR3 residues: CASSLTGFSTDTQYF. The CDR3, as DNA: TGTGCCAGCAGTTTGACAGGGTTTAGCACAGATACGCAGTATTTT.

The J gene is TRBJ1-2, the V gene TRBV4-3, with a weak D call TRBD1 (5 bases). Germline V CDR1 and CDR2: LGHNA, YSLEER. V was pared by 0 bases and J by 1 base, with 15 bases between. The CDR3 extends over 17 amino acids. The chain's CDR3 is CASSQDGGDIFNYGYTF. The CDR3 DNA sequence: TGCGCCAGCAGCCAAGATGGGGGAGACATTTTTAACTATGGCTACACCTTC.

This clonotype was seen ten or more times. The chain joins TRBV4-1 to TRBJ2-7; TRBD1 matches 10 bases. The V gene's germline CDR1 is MGHRA and CDR2 YSYEKL. The CDR3 covers 13 residues. With 4 bases clipped from V and 6 bases from J, the junction kept 3 bases outside the gene matches. The CDR3 loop reads CASSLRTGGEQYF. The CDR3 DNA reads as TGCGCCAGCAGCCTGCGGACAGGGGGCGAGCAGTACTTC.

Many counts were recorded for this clonotype. This chain joins TRBV4-3 and TRBJ2-2, with a weak D call TRBD2 (5 bases). Germline CDR1 reads LGHNA; CDR2 reads YSLEER. V was trimmed by 1 base and J by 6 bases, leaving 15 bases between them. The length of the CDR3 is 16 residues. The CDR3 sequence is CASSQAAGPRAGELFF. The DNA for the CDR3 is TGCGCCAGCAGCCAAGCGGCGGGCCCGAGGGCCGGGGAGCTGTTTTTT.

This clonotype appeared many times. The gene calls are TRBV7-9 and TRBJ2-5; no reliable D call. V was shortened by 4 bases and J by 7 bases, with 10 bases between the two germline ends. From germline, CDR1 is SEHNR and CDR2 FQNEAQ (reference sequence). The CDR3 covers 12 residues. The CDR3 sequence: CASSSPLGTQYF. In DNA form, the CDR3 reads TGTGCCAGCAGCTCCCCGTTAGGGACCCAGTACTTC. Using reference TRBV7-9 and TRBJ2-5 for the parts outside the CDR3, the full variable domain is DTGVSQNPRHKITKRGQNVTFRCDPISEHNRLYWYRQTLGQGPEFLTYFQNEAQLEKSRLLSDRFSAERPKGSFSTLEIQRTEQGDSAMYLCASSSPLGTQYFGPGTRLLVL.

There are many counts of this clonotype. The rearrangement links TRBV20-1 to TRBJ1-1; no reliable D call. Germline CDR1 and CDR2: DFQATT and SNEGSKA (reference sequence). The CDR3 loop spans 14 amino acids. V was trimmed by 6 bases and J by 3 bases, leaving 17 bases between them. Here the CDR3 DNA reads TGCAGTGCCGAACACCCCCTAGGGTACACTGAAGCTTTCTTT. Its protein product is CSAEHPLGYTEAFF.

There are many counts of this clonotype. The chain combines TRBV9 with TRBJ1-6, with a weak D call TRBD1 (6 bases). The CDR3 is 14 residues long. Germline V gene data show CDR1 as SGDLS and CDR2 as YYNGEE. The V and J ends lost 4 bases and 10 bases respectively, with 15 bases between them. This CDR3 reads CASSLQGERSPLHF. The CDR3 coding sequence is TGTGCCAGCAGCTTACAGGGCGAGCGCTCACCCCTCCACTTT. The full variable domain, rest sourced from reference TRBV9 and TRBJ1-6, is DSGVTQTPKHLITATGQRVTLRCSPRSGDLSVYWYQQSLDQGLQFLIQYYNGEERAKGNILERFSAQQFPDLHSELNLSSLELGDSALYFCASSLQGERSPLHFGNGTRLTVT.

This clonotype was picked up many times. The chain employs TRBV5-6 and TRBJ2-3, with a tentative D call TRBD1 (6 bases). Germline-derived CDR1 and CDR2 are SGHDT and YYEEEE. Trimming took off 0 bases at V and 6 bases at J, with 17 bases between the two ends. The CDR3 covers 16 residues. CDR3 protein: CASSLGRSRGTDTQYF. The CDR3 region has the DNA TGTGCCAGCAGCTTGGGCAGGTCCAGGGGAACGGATACGCAGTATTTT.

This clonotype was recorded many times. The chain is built from TRBV7-2 and TRBJ2-1; 11 bases match TRBD2. The trim removed 0 bases at V and 8 bases at J, leaving 6 bases unmatched. The CDR3 loop spans 16 amino acids. The germline CDR1 and CDR2 sequences are SGHTA and FQGNSA. CDR3 DNA: TGTGCCAGCAGCTTAGCGGTAGCGGGAGGGCCCCATGAGCAGTTCTTC. It yields the protein CASSLAVAGGPHEQFF.

The chain recombines TRBV25-1 with TRBJ2-3, with D perhaps TRBD1 or TRBD2 (5 bases each). The CDR3 runs 15 residues. Trimming cost V 8 bases and J 7 bases, with 22 bases left between them. Germline assignment: CDR1 MGHDK and CDR2 SYGVNS. DNA for the CDR3: TGTGCCAGCTCGCCCTTGAGGGGCGTCCCCAATACGCAGTATTTT. Translating it yields CASSPLRGVPNTQYF.

This clonotype was picked up many times. This sequence joins TRBV20-1 and TRBJ2-5; TRBD1 matches 9 bases. The CDR3 covers 14 residues. CDR1 DFQATT and CDR2 SNEGSKA come from the germline V gene (reference sequence). The trim removed 3 bases at V and 4 bases at J, leaving 6 bases unmatched. CDR3 in amino acids: CSASPGTGRETQYF. The DNA of the CDR3 is TGCAGTGCTAGCCCCGGGACAGGGAGAGAGACCCAGTACTTC.